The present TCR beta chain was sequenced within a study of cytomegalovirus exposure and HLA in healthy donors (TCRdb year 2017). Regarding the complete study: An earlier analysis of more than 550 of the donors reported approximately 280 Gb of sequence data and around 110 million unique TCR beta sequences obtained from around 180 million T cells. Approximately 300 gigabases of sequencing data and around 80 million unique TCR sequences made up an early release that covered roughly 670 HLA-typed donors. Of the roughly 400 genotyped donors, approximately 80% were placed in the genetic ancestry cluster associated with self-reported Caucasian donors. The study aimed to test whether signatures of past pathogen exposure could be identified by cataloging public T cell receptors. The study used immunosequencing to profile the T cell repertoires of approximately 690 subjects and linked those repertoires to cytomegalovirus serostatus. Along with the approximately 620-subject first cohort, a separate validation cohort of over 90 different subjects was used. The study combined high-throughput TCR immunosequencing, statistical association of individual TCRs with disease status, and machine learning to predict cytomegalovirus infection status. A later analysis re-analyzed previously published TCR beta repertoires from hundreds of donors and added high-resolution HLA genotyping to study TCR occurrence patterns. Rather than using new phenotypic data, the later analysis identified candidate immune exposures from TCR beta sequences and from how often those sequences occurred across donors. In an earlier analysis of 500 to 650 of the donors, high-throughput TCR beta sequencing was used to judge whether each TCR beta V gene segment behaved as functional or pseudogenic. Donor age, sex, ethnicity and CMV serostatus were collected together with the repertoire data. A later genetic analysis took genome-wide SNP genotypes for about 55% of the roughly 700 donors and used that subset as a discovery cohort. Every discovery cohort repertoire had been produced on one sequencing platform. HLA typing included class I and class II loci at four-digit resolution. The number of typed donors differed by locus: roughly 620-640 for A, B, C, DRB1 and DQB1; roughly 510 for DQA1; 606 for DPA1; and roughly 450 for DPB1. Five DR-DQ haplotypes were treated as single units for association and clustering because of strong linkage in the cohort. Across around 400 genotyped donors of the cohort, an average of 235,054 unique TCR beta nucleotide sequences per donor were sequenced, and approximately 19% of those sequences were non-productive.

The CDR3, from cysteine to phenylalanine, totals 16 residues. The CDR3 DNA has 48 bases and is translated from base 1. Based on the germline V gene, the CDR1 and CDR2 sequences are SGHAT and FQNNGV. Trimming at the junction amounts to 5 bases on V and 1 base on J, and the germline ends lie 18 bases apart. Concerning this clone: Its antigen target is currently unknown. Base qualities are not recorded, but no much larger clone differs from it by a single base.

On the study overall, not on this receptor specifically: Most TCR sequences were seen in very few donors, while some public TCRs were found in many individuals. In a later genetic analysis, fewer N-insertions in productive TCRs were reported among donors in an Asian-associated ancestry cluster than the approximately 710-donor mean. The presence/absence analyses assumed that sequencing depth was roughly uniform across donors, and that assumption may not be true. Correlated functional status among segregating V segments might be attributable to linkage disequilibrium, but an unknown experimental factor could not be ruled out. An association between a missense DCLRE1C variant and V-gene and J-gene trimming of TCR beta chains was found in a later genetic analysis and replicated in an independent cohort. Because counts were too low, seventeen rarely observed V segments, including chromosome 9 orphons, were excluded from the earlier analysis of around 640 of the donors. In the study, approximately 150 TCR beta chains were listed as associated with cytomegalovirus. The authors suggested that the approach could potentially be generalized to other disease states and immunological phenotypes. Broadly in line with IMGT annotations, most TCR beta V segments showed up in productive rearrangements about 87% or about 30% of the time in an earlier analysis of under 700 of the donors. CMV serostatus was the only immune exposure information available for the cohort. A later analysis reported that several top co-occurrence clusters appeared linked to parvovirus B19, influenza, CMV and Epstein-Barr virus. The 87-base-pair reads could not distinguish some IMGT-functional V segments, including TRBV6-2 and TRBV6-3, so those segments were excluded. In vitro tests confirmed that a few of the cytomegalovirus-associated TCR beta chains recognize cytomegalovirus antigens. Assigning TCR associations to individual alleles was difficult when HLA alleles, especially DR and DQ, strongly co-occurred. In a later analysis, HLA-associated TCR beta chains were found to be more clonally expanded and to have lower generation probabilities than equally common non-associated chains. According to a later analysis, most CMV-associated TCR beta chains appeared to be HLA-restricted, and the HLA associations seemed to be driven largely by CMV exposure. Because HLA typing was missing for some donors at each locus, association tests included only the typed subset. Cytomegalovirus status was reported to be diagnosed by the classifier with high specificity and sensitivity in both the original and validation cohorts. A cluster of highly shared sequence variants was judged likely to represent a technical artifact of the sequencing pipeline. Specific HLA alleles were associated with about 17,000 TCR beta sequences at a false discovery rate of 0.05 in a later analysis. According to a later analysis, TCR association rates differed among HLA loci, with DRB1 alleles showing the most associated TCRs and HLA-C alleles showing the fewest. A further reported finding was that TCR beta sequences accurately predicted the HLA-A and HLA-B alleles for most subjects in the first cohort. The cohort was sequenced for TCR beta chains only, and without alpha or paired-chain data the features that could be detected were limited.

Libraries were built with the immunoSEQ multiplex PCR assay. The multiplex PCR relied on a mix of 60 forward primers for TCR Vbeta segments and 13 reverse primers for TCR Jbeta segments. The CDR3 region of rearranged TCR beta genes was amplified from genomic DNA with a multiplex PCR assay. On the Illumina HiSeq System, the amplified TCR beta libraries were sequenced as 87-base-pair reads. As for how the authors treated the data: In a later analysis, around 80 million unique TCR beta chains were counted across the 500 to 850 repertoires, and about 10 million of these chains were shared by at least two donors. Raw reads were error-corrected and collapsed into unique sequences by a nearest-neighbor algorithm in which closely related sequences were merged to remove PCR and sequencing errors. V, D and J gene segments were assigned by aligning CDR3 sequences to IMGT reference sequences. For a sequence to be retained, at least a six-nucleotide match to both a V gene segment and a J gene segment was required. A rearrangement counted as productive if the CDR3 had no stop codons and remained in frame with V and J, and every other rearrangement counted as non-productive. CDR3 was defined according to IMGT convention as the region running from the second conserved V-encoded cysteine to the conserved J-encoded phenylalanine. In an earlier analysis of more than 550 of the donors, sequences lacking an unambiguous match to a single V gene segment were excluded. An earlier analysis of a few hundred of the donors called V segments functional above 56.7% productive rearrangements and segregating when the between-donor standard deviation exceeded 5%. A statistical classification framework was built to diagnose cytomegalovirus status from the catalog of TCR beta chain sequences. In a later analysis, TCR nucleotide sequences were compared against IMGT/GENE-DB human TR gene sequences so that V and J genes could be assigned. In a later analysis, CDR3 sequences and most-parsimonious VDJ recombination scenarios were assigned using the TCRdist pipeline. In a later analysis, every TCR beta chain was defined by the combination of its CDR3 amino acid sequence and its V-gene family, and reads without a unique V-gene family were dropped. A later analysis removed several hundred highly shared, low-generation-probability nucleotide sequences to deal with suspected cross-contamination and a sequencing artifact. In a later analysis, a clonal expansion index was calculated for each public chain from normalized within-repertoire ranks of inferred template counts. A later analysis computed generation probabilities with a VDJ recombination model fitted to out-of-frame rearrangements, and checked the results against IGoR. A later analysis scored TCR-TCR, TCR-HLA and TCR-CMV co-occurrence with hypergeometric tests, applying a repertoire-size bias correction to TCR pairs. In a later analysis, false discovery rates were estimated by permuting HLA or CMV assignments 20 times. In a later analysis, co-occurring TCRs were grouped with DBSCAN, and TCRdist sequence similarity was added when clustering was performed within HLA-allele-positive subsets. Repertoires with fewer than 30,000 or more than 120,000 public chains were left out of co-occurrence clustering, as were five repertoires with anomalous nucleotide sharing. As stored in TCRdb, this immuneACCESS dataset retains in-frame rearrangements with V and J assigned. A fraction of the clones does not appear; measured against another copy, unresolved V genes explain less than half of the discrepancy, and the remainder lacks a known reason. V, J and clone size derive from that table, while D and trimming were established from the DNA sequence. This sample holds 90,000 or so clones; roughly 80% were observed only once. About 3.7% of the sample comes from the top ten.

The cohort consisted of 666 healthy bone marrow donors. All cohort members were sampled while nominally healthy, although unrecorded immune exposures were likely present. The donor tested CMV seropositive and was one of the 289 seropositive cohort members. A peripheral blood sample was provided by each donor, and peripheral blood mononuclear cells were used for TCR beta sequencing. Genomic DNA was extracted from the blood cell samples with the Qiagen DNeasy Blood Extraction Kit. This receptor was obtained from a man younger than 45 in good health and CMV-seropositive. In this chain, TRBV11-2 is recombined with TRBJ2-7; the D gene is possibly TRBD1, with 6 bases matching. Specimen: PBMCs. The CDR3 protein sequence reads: CASSPTNRVGSYEQYF. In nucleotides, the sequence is TGTGCCAGCAGCCCAACGAACAGGGTAGGGTCCTACGAGCAGTACTTC.